This T cell receptor (beta chain) derives from a study of chemoradiotherapy in HPV16-positive cancers. Study in general: Candidate HPV-specific T-cell clones and common TCR motifs came from functional assays in two HPV16-positive patients.

A word on this clone: What it binds is not known.

Study-level results: During treatment, candidate HPV-specific clones and E7-related motifs expanded in tumor.

Repertoires were generated with immunoSEQ multiplex PCR, while TCRdb's copy carries only in-frame clones and drops some. This repertoire shows some 5,100 clones, around 87% found once; its top ten account for under 3%. Over chemoradiotherapy, repertoires were sampled more than once. The ends lost 6 bases at V and 2 bases at J; junction bases unmatched: 4. The CDR3 extends over 14 amino acids. Germline lookup yields CDR1 SGHTA and CDR2 FQGNSA. V and J are TRBV7-2 and TRBJ2-7; 10 nucleotides agree with TRBD2. This sample comprised tumor tissue, obtained from a patient who underwent chemoradiotherapy. The source is a human donor with HPV-associated anogenital cancer. The CDR3 is CASSRTSGPYEQYF. CDR3 DNA sequence: TGTGCCAGCAGTCGGACTAGCGGCCCCTACGAGCAGTACTTC.